This TCR beta chain stems from a study of human T cells and chemical hapten exposure. TCRdb used MiXCR to reprocess the RACE reads, holding one entry per CDR3 protein. The sample includes roughly 50,000 distinct CDR3 sequences, 9.9% of them seen just once. Trimming took off 3 bases at V and 1 base at J, with 12 bases between the two ends. The germline CDR1 and CDR2 sequences are SGHAT and FQDESV (reference sequence). This CDR3 is built from 15 residues. Time point in this sample: patch test 3, about 24 weeks after DPC sensitization. Sample treatment: therapeutic diphenylcyclopropenone sensitization with weekly scalp DPC.

This TCR came from a woman aged 40 to 50 with alopecia areata. Some clones in this sample may be carry-over from other donors' samples. The sequencing here drew on whole blood, taken in connection with sensitization to the hapten diphenylcyclopropenone (DPC). The rearrangement uses TRBV11-1 and TRBJ1-1, with a weak D call TRBD1 (6 bases). CDR3: CASSFSGAANTEAFF. DNA of the CDR3: TGTGCCAGCAGCTTTTCAGGGGCCGCGAACACTGAAGCTTTCTTT.